These 18 T cell receptor beta chains were all obtained from the same sample, sequenced in a study of blood T cell repertoires in COVID-19. Using immunoSEQ multiplex PCR, the repertoire was profiled, and TCRdb retains in-frame clones only, with some absent. This table has roughly 200,000 clones, 85% appearing once. Sequencing used PBMCs or T cells enriched from blood (not recorded which). These receptors all come from a man aged 35-49 years who had recovered from COVID-19.

CDR3 DNA sequence: TGTGCCAGCAGCCAAGATCTGGGGGGAGCCTATGGCTACACCTTC. Translating it yields CASSQDLGGAYGYTF. The chain joins TRBV14 to TRBJ1-2, with D possibly matching TRBD1 (5 bases). Deletions cut 0 bases from V and 4 bases from J, with 12 bases between. The CDR3 length is 15 residues. The V gene's germline CDR1 is SGHDN and CDR2 FVKESK.

The chain carries TRBV7-8 and TRBJ2-6; 7 nucleotides agree with TRBD2. With 0 bases clipped from V and 4 bases from J, the junction kept 6 bases outside the gene matches. Germline lookup yields CDR1 SGHVS and CDR2 FQNEAQ. The CDR3 is 17 residues long. This chain's CDR3 is CASSLAGRASGANVLTF. CDR3 DNA: TGTGCCAGCAGCTTAGCGGGGAGGGCTTCCGGGGCCAACGTCCTGACTTTC.

This chain uses TRBV13 with TRBJ2-2; TRBD2 aligns across 9 bases. The CDR3 is 17 residues long. With 2 bases clipped from V and 4 bases from J, the junction kept 8 bases outside the gene matches. Germline lookup yields CDR1 PRHDT and CDR2 FYEKMQ (reference sequence). The CDR3 DNA reads as TGTGCCAGCAGCTTATTCGGAGCGGGAGGATCCACCGGGGAGCTGTTTTTT. This sequence encodes CASSLFGAGGSTGELFF.

This clone was found once. V is TRBV6-5 and J is TRBJ2-7; the match to TRBD1 covers 9 bases. The germline CDR1 and CDR2 sequences are MNHEY and SVGAGI. The V and J ends lost 10 bases and 3 bases, in that order; junction bases with no gene match: 10. The CDR3 consists of 14 residues. CDR3 in amino acids: CATIDRGWNYEQYF. The CDR3 region has the DNA TGTGCCACCATAGACAGGGGGTGGAACTACGAGCAGTACTTC.

This clone was observed a handful of times. This chain links TRBV4-2 with TRBJ1-5, with D possibly being TRBD1 (5 bases). CDR1 is LGHNA, CDR2 YNFKEQ, per germline. Trimming removed 3 bases at V and 3 bases at J, with 6 bases between. The CDR3 contains 13 residues. CDR3 protein: CASSQTDNQPQHF. The CDR3 coding sequence is TGTGCCAGCAGCCAGACAGACAATCAGCCCCAGCATTTT.

The sample holds one count of this clone. The chain recombines TRBV7-9 with TRBJ2-5, with TRBD1 identical over 8 bases. The CDR3 sequence is 16 residues long. Germline V gene lookup returns CDR1 SEHNR and CDR2 FQNEAQ (reference sequence). V lost 0 bases and J lost 5; bases outside the gene matches: 8. The CDR3 protein is CASSLALGQALETQYF. Here the CDR3 DNA reads TGTGCCAGCAGCTTAGCGTTGGGACAGGCCCTCGAGACCCAGTACTTC.

This CDR3 is CASSILEGAGEQYF. In DNA, the CDR3 is TGTGCCAGTAGTATACTTGAGGGGGCAGGAGAGCAGTACTTC. The chain has TRBV19 and TRBJ2-7, with 7 positions matching TRBD1. CDR3 size: 14 residues. With 2 bases clipped from V and 7 bases from J, the junction kept 8 bases outside the gene matches. Germline V CDR1 and CDR2: LNHDA, SQIVND (reference sequence).

V gene TRBV5-5 combines with J gene TRBJ2-7, with 7 positions matching TRBD1. The CDR3 has 14 residues. CDR1 and CDR2 from the germline V gene are SGHKS and YYEKEE (reference sequence). The ends lost 3 bases at V and 2 bases at J; junction bases unmatched: 5. CDR3 protein: CASSYDRVPYEQYF. The CDR3 DNA sequence: TGTGCCAGCAGCTATGACAGGGTCCCCTACGAGCAGTACTTC.

This chain connects TRBV30 to TRBJ2-7; D is unresolved. The CDR3 has 14 residues. The germline CDR1 and CDR2 sequences are GTSNPN and SVGIG (reference sequence). V lost 0 bases to trimming and J lost 1 base, with 10 bases between them. In DNA form, the CDR3 reads TGTGCCTGGAGTGTACTGCACGGGTCCTACGAGCAGTACTTC. Its translation: CAWSVLHGSYEQYF.

The chain has TRBV5-1 and TRBJ2-1; a weak D match, TRBD1 (5 bases). The CDR3 is 14 residues long. V was trimmed by 2 bases and J by 6 bases, leaving 12 bases between them. Germline values: CDR1 SGHRS, CDR2 YFSETQ. This chain's CDR3 is CASSLFGAVNEQFF. CDR3 bases: TGCGCCAGCAGCTTATTTGGGGCTGTCAATGAGCAGTTCTTC. Complete variable domain (other parts from reference TRBV5-1 and TRBJ2-1): KAGVTQTPRYLIKTRGQQVTLSCSPISGHRSVSWYQQTPGQGLQFLFEYFSETQRNKGNFPGRFSGRQFSNSRSEMNVSTLELGDSALYLCASSLFGAVNEQFFGPGTRLTVL.

This clone was picked up one time. The chain is built from TRBV18 and TRBJ2-5, with TRBD2 as a possible D gene (6 bases). V was cut by 8 bases and J by 9 bases, with 19 bases left in between. The germline gives CDR1 KGHSH, CDR2 LQKENI. The CDR3 consists of 13 residues. The CDR3 reads CASPHRMRRAQYF. CDR3 DNA: TGTGCCAGCCCTCACCGGATGAGGAGGGCCCAGTACTTC.

This clone turned up a few times. The sample has other DNA sequences that encode this CDR3 too. The chain recombines TRBV5-1 with TRBJ1-6, with D tentatively TRBD1 (5 bases). Germline loops: CDR1 SGHRS, CDR2 YFSETQ. Trimming shortened V by 0 bases and J by 10 bases, and 14 bases separated the two germline ends. The CDR3 has 15 amino acids. The CDR3 spells CASSLDAGVGSPLHF. The CDR3 nucleotides read TGCGCCAGCAGCTTGGATGCGGGGGTAGGATCACCCCTCCACTTT.

This rearrangement joins TRBV12-3 or TRBV12-4 to TRBJ1-1; no firm D call. V was clipped by 3 bases and J by 2 bases, with 7 bases between them. The CDR3 runs to 13 residues. CDR3 sequence reads: CASSFSGNTEAFF. CDR3 coding DNA: TGTGCCAGCAGTTTCTCGGGAAACACTGAAGCTTTCTTT.

The genes are TRBV15 and TRBJ1-2; unclear D gene. The CDR3 length is 15 residues. Germline V gene sequence: CDR1 LNHNV, CDR2 YYDKDF (reference sequence). Trimming took 0 bases from V and 8 from J, leaving 16 bases between them. CDR3 region: CATSRDLLGAPGYTF. In DNA form, the CDR3 reads TGTGCCACCAGCAGAGATCTGTTGGGAGCCCCAGGCTACACCTTC.

This clone has more than one count but fewer than ten. The chain employs TRBV20-1 and TRBJ2-3, with D unresolved. V lost 3 bases, J lost 0 bases, and 10 bases lay in between. Looked up from germline, CDR1 is DFQATT and CDR2 is SNEGSKA (reference sequence). CDR3 size: 14 residues. The CDR3 is CSASSHRSTDTQYF. Written as DNA, the CDR3 is TGCAGTGCTAGTTCCCACCGGAGCACAGATACGCAGTATTTT.

The chain has TRBV28 and TRBJ2-5; 9 bases align to TRBD2. Germline loops: CDR1 MDHEN, CDR2 SYDVKM. The ends lost 4 bases at V and 2 bases at J; junction bases unmatched: 2. This CDR3 contains 14 residues. The CDR3 coding sequence is TGTGCCAGCAGTTCGCTAGCGGGGCAAGAGACCCAGTACTTC. It yields the protein CASSSLAGQETQYF.

This chain joins TRBV10-3 and TRBJ2-2, with D maybe TRBD2 (6 bases). CDR1 is ENHRY and CDR2 is SYGVKD in the germline V gene. CDR3 length equals 17 residues. V was shortened by 4 bases and J by 6 bases, with 21 bases between the two germline ends. CDR3 in amino acids: CAISGRPGDQSPGELFF. CDR3 DNA: TGTGCCATCAGTGGTCGACCGGGGGACCAATCCCCCGGGGAGCTGTTTTTT.

The rearrangement links TRBV10-1 to TRBJ2-3; D might be TRBD2 (5 bases). This CDR3 spans 13 amino acids. V lost 6 bases to trimming and J lost 0 bases, with 7 bases between them. CDR1 and CDR2 (germline): WNHNN, SYGVQD (reference sequence). The CDR3 coding sequence is TGCGCCAGCAGCCGGGGAAGCACAGATACGCAGTATTTT. This sequence encodes CASSRGSTDTQYF.